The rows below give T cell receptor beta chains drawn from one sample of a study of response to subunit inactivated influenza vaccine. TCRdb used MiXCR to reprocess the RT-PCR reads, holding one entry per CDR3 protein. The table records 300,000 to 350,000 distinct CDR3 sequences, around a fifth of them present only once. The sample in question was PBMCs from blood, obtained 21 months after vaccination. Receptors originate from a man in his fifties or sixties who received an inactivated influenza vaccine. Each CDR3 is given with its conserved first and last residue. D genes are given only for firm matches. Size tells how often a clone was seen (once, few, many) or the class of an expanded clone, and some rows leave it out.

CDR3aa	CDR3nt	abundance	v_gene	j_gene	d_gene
CAWSGVGELFF	TGTGCCTGGAGCGGAGTCGGGGAGCTGTTTTTT	NA	TRBV30	TRBJ2-2	NA
CASSYGGFGGGYTF	TGTGCCAGCAGTTACGGGGGGTTTGGTGGTGGCTACACCTTC	few	TRBV6-5	TRBJ1-2	NA
CASGPGQGTIEQFF	TGCGCCAGCGGGCCGGGACAGGGGACTATAGAGCAGTTCTTC	NA	TRBV5-1	TRBJ2-1	TRBD1
CASSQGVNNQETQYF	TGCGCCAGCAGCCAAGGGGTGAACAACCAAGAGACCCAGTACTTC	NA	TRBV4-1	TRBJ2-5	NA
CASSQRQDYGYTF	TGCGCCAGCAGCCAGAGACAGGACTATGGCTACACCTTC	many	TRBV4-3	TRBJ1-2	NA
CASSLGRGHQPQHF	TGTGCCAGCAGCTTGGGCAGGGGGCATCAGCCCCAGCATTTT	few	TRBV7-8	TRBJ1-5	TRBD1
CASRWTGGTEAFF	TGTGCCAGCAGATGGACAGGGGGCACTGAAGCTTTCTTT	few	TRBV12-3/TRBV12-4	TRBJ1-1	TRBD1
CAWGFYGNGYTF	TGTGCCTGGGGGTTTTACGGAAATGGCTACACCTTC	NA	TRBV30	TRBJ1-2	NA
CASSPRGLLRREQYF	TGTGCCAGCAGCCCGAGGGGACTCTTACGCAGGGAGCAGTACTTC	many	TRBV7-4	TRBJ2-7	NA
CASSRTGLYEQYF	TGTGCCAGCAGTCGGACAGGGCTCTACGAGCAGTACTTC	NA	TRBV6-2/TRBV6-3	TRBJ2-7	TRBD1
CASKGPPGELFF	TGTGCCAGCAAAGGACCACCCGGGGAGCTGTTTTTT	NA	TRBV2	TRBJ2-2	NA
CSARDRGQKLFF	TGCAGTGCTAGAGATCGAGGGCAGAAACTGTTTTTT	few	TRBV20-1	TRBJ1-4	NA
CSARGQTPLSNQPQHF	TGCAGTGCTAGGGGACAGACTCCTCTTAGCAATCAGCCCCAGCATTTT	NA	TRBV20-1	TRBJ1-5	TRBD1
CASSQGHGNTIYF	TGCGCCAGCAGCCAAGGACATGGAAACACCATATATTTT	NA	TRBV3-1	TRBJ1-3	NA
CASSLEEQFF	TGTGCCAGCAGCCTTGAGGAGCAGTTCTTC	NA	TRBV7-9	TRBJ2-1	NA
CASSQDRTGGNTEAFF	TGTGCCAGCAGCCAAGATAGGACAGGGGGCAACACTGAAGCTTTCTTT	few	TRBV4-2	TRBJ1-1	TRBD1
CASSYTGGTYNEQFF	TGTGCCAGCAGTTACACAGGGGGGACCTACAATGAGCAGTTCTTC	NA	TRBV6-2/TRBV6-3	TRBJ2-1	TRBD1
CASRGDGIKLFF	TGTGCCAGCAGGGGGGACGGCATTAAACTGTTTTTT	few	TRBV25-1	TRBJ1-4	NA